Following are 21 T cell receptor beta chains from one sample sequenced in a study of shared clonotypes between healthy human individuals. Assay: immunoSEQ multiplex PCR; the TCRdb copy retains only in-frame clones and omits some. This sample carries about 2.1 million clones, about 93% of them seen once, and the ten largest clones take about 1.5%. The naive CD8 subset, CD45RO-negative cells positively selected for CCR7, excluded terminally differentiated effector memory CD45RA+ cells. The sample taken for sequencing was naive CD8+ T cells from PBMCs. The receptors stem from a man in his late teens or twenties in good health. Some clones in this sample may be carry-over from other donors' samples.

As to this clone: Within the sample, other DNA sequences also encode this same CDR3. J is TRBJ2-1 and V is TRBV19; D possibly corresponds to TRBD1 (6 bases). Germline V gene sequence: CDR1 LNHDA, CDR2 SQIVND (reference sequence). V shed 4 bases and J shed 1 base, with 11 bases lying between them. This CDR3 contains 15 residues. CDR3 region: CASSTDRRSYNEQFF. CDR3 DNA sequence: TGTGCCAGTAGTACCGACAGGCGATCCTACAATGAGCAGTTCTTC.

V and J are TRBV28 and TRBJ2-7; the D is unclear. This CDR3 comprises 12 residues. V was shortened by 1 base and J by 3 bases, with 4 bases between the two germline ends. The germline V gene has CDR1 MDHEN and CDR2 SYDVKM. The CDR3 sequence: CASSLYSYEQYF. The DNA for the CDR3 is TGTGCCAGCAGTTTATACAGCTACGAGCAGTACTTC.

The V and J genes are TRBV9 and TRBJ2-7, with a possible D match to TRBD2 (6 bases). Germline V CDR1 and CDR2: SGDLS, YYNGEE. The length of the CDR3 is 16 residues. The V end was cut by 3 bases, the J end by 4 bases, with 20 bases between. The CDR3, as DNA: TGTGCCAGCAGCGCAGGACCGGGACTGGCGATTTACGAGCAGTACTTC. It is translated as CASSAGPGLAIYEQYF.

This rearrangement joins TRBV5-1 to TRBJ1-2, with a tentative D call TRBD1 (5 bases). Trimming pared 0 bases from V and 5 bases from J, leaving 14 bases between. CDR3 length: 15 residues. Germline loops: CDR1 SGHRS, CDR2 YFSETQ. This CDR3 reads CASSLEGSPRYGYTF. For the CDR3, the DNA is TGCGCCAGCAGCTTGGAGGGGAGCCCGCGGTATGGCTACACCTTC.

This chain links TRBV28 with TRBJ2-6; 7 bases map to TRBD1. V lost 4 bases to trimming and J lost 0 bases; unmatched junction nucleotides: 3. The germline V gene has CDR1 MDHEN and CDR2 SYDVKM. The CDR3 consists of 16 residues. CDR3 residues: CASSSTGYSGANVLTF. CDR3 sequence (DNA): TGTGCCAGCAGTTCGACAGGGTACTCTGGGGCCAACGTCCTGACTTTC.

This clone has a single count. The V gene is TRBV6-1, the J gene TRBJ2-1; TRBD1 aligns across 9 bases. CDR3 size: 15 residues. Germline CDR1 and CDR2: MNHNS and SASEGT. The J segment lost 9 bases and the V segment lost 6 bases, leaving 12 bases of the junction unmatched. Written as DNA, the CDR3 is TGTGCCAGCAGGGCCCCGACAGGGGGAATTCTTGAGCAGTTCTTC. Amino acids: CASRAPTGGILEQFF.

V gene TRBV9 combines with J gene TRBJ2-7; D may match TRBD1 or TRBD2 (7 bases each). The CDR3 consists of 14 residues. Trimming took 7 bases from V and 2 from J, leaving 16 bases between them. Germline lookup yields CDR1 SGDLS and CDR2 YYNGEE. Here the CDR3 reads CASLSGGTTYEQYF. Written as DNA, the CDR3 is TGTGCCAGCTTGTCAGGGGGGACTACCTACGAGCAGTACTTC.

The genes are TRBV19 and TRBJ2-1, with 8 bases fitting TRBD2. The CDR3 runs 17 residues. Germline CDR1 LNHDA, CDR2 SQIVND (reference sequence). V shed 5 bases and J 2 bases; nucleotides not matched to a gene: 11. For the CDR3, the DNA is TGTGCCAGTAGTCCCCGAAAGCGGGAGAGCCCCTACAATGAGCAGTTCTTC. It is translated as CASSPRKRESPYNEQFF.

The rearrangement joins TRBV9 to TRBJ2-7; TRBD1 matches 7 bases. CDR1 and CDR2 (germline): SGDLS, YYNGEE. The CDR3 runs to 13 residues. V shed 4 bases and J 4 bases; nucleotides not matched to a gene: 5. CDR3 nucleotide sequence: TGTGCCAGCAGCTTAGACAGGGAGTACGAGCAGTACTTC. It yields the protein CASSLDREYEQYF.

The chain links TRBV4-2 to TRBJ2-7; possibly TRBD2 for D (5 bases). Trimming cost V 1 base and J 5 bases, with 21 bases left between them. The CDR3 spans 17 residues. Per germline, CDR1 LGHNA and CDR2 YNFKEQ. The CDR3 nucleotides are TGTGCCAGCAGCCAAGTTCCCCCGGGGTGGGAGCACCACGAGCAGTACTTC. Amino acids: CASSQVPPGWEHHEQYF.

This clone has just one count. CDR3 protein: CASTISGQGNTEAFF. The CDR3 nucleotides are TGTGCCAGCACCATCTCGGGACAGGGGAACACTGAAGCTTTCTTT. V gene TRBV28 combines with J gene TRBJ1-1; 9 nucleotides align to TRBD1. The CDR3 is 15 amino acids. V trimming: 7 bases; J trimming: 1 base; junction bases outside the gene matches: 7. Per germline, CDR1 MDHEN and CDR2 SYDVKM.

The rearrangement joins TRBV19 to TRBJ1-1, with 7 bases matching TRBD1. CDR3 length equals 15 residues. Germline CDR1 and CDR2: LNHDA and SQIVND (reference sequence). The J segment lost 0 bases and the V segment lost 1 base, leaving 2 bases of the junction unmatched. The CDR3 is CASSIGGQVNTEAFF. The CDR3 DNA follows: TGTGCCAGTAGTATAGGTGGACAGGTGAACACTGAAGCTTTCTTT.

The chain joins TRBV7-9 to TRBJ1-2; D is unresolved. Trimming removed 1 base at V and 6 bases at J, with 12 bases between. The CDR3 is 14 residues long. Germline loops: CDR1 SEHNR, CDR2 FQNEAQ (reference sequence). The CDR3 sequence is CASSLGGTLHGYTF. For the CDR3, the DNA is TGTGCCAGCAGCTTAGGAGGCACTCTCCATGGCTACACCTTC.

The rearrangement links TRBV16 to TRBJ2-7; 10 bases map to TRBD2. This CDR3 comprises 18 residues. CDR1 is KGHSY, CDR2 FQNENV, per germline. Trimming cost V 0 bases and J 5 bases; bases outside gene matches: 13. The CDR3 loop reads CASSQSGLAGVVSDEQYF. The CDR3 nucleotides are TGTGCCAGCAGCCAATCCGGTCTAGCGGGAGTCGTCAGCGACGAGCAGTACTTC.

The chain recombines TRBV2 with TRBJ2-5, with D possibly called TRBD1 or TRBD2 (6 bases each). There are 13 residues in the CDR3. Trimming took 4 bases from V and 4 from J, leaving 10 bases between them. Germline V gene data show CDR1 as SNHLY and CDR2 as FYNNEI. In DNA, the CDR3 is TGTGCCAGCAGTGGAGGGGGGAGAGAGACCCAGTACTTC. It is translated as CASSGGGRETQYF.

The chain employs TRBV29-1 and TRBJ2-1, with 8 bases that match TRBD2. Looked up from germline, CDR1 is SQVTM and CDR2 is ANQGSEA. The CDR3 spans 13 residues. With V trimmed by 7 bases and J by 5 bases, 7 bases remained unmatched. The CDR3 reads CSARSGSHNEQFF. The CDR3 DNA is TGCAGCGCTAGGAGCGGGAGCCACAATGAGCAGTTCTTC.

The V gene is TRBV7-6, the J gene TRBJ2-1; 7 positions agree with TRBD1. CDR3 length equals 15 residues. V lost 8 bases and J lost 7; bases outside the gene matches: 14. Germline CDR1 is SGHVS and CDR2 is FNYEAQ. The CDR3 protein is CASGAGDRAQNEQFF. CDR3 nucleotide sequence: TGTGCCAGCGGGGCGGGTGACAGGGCCCAGAATGAGCAGTTCTTC.

The rearrangement joins TRBV19 to TRBJ2-7; 9 nucleotides align to TRBD2. With 3 bases clipped from V and 5 bases from J, the junction kept 11 bases outside the gene matches. The V gene's germline CDR1 is LNHDA and CDR2 SQIVND (reference sequence). CDR3 length equals 16 residues. The CDR3: CASSITYSGSRNEQYF. The CDR3 region has the DNA TGTGCCAGTAGTATTACCTATAGCGGGAGTCGTAACGAGCAGTACTTC.

CDR3 residues: CASSTGAGIVGLLLDTEAFF. CDR3 nucleotide sequence: TGTGCCAGCAGTACCGGGGCAGGCATAGTAGGGTTGTTGTTGGACACTGAAGCTTTCTTT. The chain joins TRBV27 to TRBJ1-1, with D perhaps matching TRBD1 (5 bases). This CDR3 spans 20 amino acids. Germline V gene data show CDR1 as MNHEY and CDR2 as SMNVEV (reference sequence). Trimming pared 5 bases from V and 3 bases from J, leaving 31 bases between.

This clone has only a few counts. CDR3 sequence: CASSSRTSGNNEQFF. CDR3 sequence (DNA): TGTGCCAGTAGTAGCCGGACTAGCGGGAATAATGAGCAGTTCTTC. The chain is built from TRBV19 and TRBJ2-1; 12 positions agree with TRBD2. The CDR3 totals 15 residues. The germline V gene encodes CDR1 LNHDA and CDR2 SQIVND (reference sequence). The V gene end was trimmed by 4 bases and the J gene end by 7 bases; junction bases not matched to a gene: 5.

The V gene is TRBV7-3, the J gene TRBJ2-1; no clear D. V was shortened by 1 base and J by 0 bases, with 19 bases between the two germline ends. The CDR3 covers 19 residues. Germline assignment: CDR1 SGHTA and CDR2 FQGTGA. CDR3 in DNA: TGTGCCAGCAGCTTAAACGGTCATTACCGGTCTAGCTCCTACAATGAGCAGTTCTTC. It specifies CASSLNGHYRSSSYNEQFF.